This T cell receptor beta chain was obtained from a study of T cell responses to AZD1222 COVID-19 vaccine. CDR1 SQVTM and CDR2 ANQGSEA come from the germline V gene. Trimming removed 7 bases at V and 8 bases at J, with 17 bases between. This CDR3 contains 13 residues. Assay: immunoSEQ multiplex PCR; the TCRdb copy retains only in-frame clones and omits some. The sample has 85,000 to 130,000 clones; approximately 89% are singletons. The rearrangement links TRBV29-1 to TRBJ1-4; TRBD1 is a possible D gene (6 bases). The sample was peripheral blood, taken 28 days after the second dose of the MenACWY control vaccine. This TCR was sampled from an adult who received the MenACWY meningococcal vaccine as a control. DNA of the CDR3: TGCAGCGCCAAGGGGGACATCGTGGAAAAACTGTTTTTT. Residues: CSAKGDIVEKLFF.